This entry lists 21 T cell receptor beta chains sequenced from one sample in a study of shared T cell receptors in the human thymus. Clones were read by immunoSEQ multiplex PCR, and TCRdb kept only the in-frame ones, dropping some. The sample records hundreds of thousands of clones, roughly 86% being singletons. This sample also belongs to another study, concerning human thymus T cells.

The sample comprised thymocytes. The source of these receptors is a boy under two years old with a congenital heart defect.

The chain couples TRBV4-1 to TRBJ2-5, with a possible D match to TRBD2 (5 bases). The CDR3 length is 17 residues. Germline CDR1 reads MGHRA; CDR2 reads YSYEKL. Trimming left V 0 bases short and J 2 bases short, with 16 bases between. CDR3 DNA sequence: TGCGCCAGCAGCCAAGATAGGAGGCAGGACCTACAAGAGACCCAGTACTTC. Translated: CASSQDRRQDLQETQYF.

The V and J genes are TRBV27 and TRBJ2-7; D may be TRBD2 (6 bases). V lost 7 bases, J lost 4 bases, and 17 bases lay in between. CDR1 is MNHEY, CDR2 SMNVEV, per germline (reference sequence). The CDR3 covers 14 residues. CDR3 in DNA: TGTGCCAGCATTGGACCGGGACTTGAATACGAGCAGTACTTC. This sequence encodes CASIGPGLEYEQYF.

The chain employs TRBV11-2 and TRBJ1-2; TRBD1 aligns across 8 bases. The CDR3 length is 16 residues. Looked up from germline, CDR1 is SGHAT and CDR2 is FQNNGV. V shed 5 bases and J 1 base; nucleotides not matched to a gene: 9. This chain's CDR3 is CASSPRPTGVNYGYTF. In DNA form, the CDR3 reads TGTGCCAGCAGCCCCCGTCCGACAGGGGTTAACTATGGCTACACCTTC.

The J gene is TRBJ1-5, the V gene TRBV28; 12 nucleotides align to TRBD1. Germline trimming cut 7 bases from V and 2 bases from J; bases unmatched to any gene: 18. Germline lookup yields CDR1 MDHEN and CDR2 SYDVKM. The length of the CDR3 is 20 residues. For the CDR3, the DNA is TGTGCCAGCACGGACCGTTCCGGGACAGGGGGCAGTCTGGGCAATCAGCCCCAGCATTTT. It specifies CASTDRSGTGGSLGNQPQHF.

V gene TRBV5-1 combines with J gene TRBJ2-1; a weak D match, TRBD2 (6 bases). CDR3 length: 12 amino acids. V lost 4 bases and J 10 bases, leaving 12 bases between the germline ends. The germline V gene encodes CDR1 SGHRS and CDR2 YFSETQ. As DNA, the CDR3 is TGCGCCAGCAGCCCAGGGACTGAGGAGCAGTTCTTC. As protein: CASSPGTEEQFF.

The V and J genes are TRBV28 and TRBJ1-4; 12 positions agree with TRBD1. Germline CDR1 reads MDHEN; CDR2 reads SYDVKM. The length of the CDR3 is 15 residues. The J segment lost 8 bases and the V segment lost 6 bases, leaving 7 bases of the junction unmatched. CDR3 bases: TGTGCCAGCAGGGGGGACAGGGGGCTCAGAGAAAAACTGTTTTTT. Protein product: CASRGDRGLREKLFF.

V gene TRBV12-5 combines with J gene TRBJ2-1; TRBD2 agrees at 8 bases. V shed 0 bases and J 0 bases; nucleotides not matched to a gene: 7. This CDR3 region has 18 residues. Germline CDR1 and CDR2: LGHNT and FRNRAP. The CDR3 DNA is TGTGCTAGTGGTTTGGTCACGATAGCGGGAATCTCCTACAATGAGCAGTTCTTC. It codes for CASGLVTIAGISYNEQFF.

The genes are TRBV4-3 and TRBJ2-7; D might be TRBD2 (6 bases). Germline-derived CDR1 and CDR2 are LGHNA and YSLEER. This CDR3 contains 16 residues. V shed 0 bases and J shed 0 bases, with 12 bases lying between them. CDR3 in DNA: TGCGCCAGCAGCCAAGACGGAGGGCAGGGCTCCTACGAGCAGTACTTC. Protein sequence: CASSQDGGQGSYEQYF.

The rearrangement joins TRBV5-6 to TRBJ2-1; 9 bases fit TRBD1. CDR1 and CDR2 from the germline V gene are SGHDT and YYEEEE. The V and J ends lost 4 bases and 6 bases, in that order; junction bases with no gene match: 8. The CDR3 is 15 residues long. CDR3 loop: CASSVGQGPLNEQFF. The CDR3 nucleotides are TGTGCCAGCAGCGTGGGACAGGGCCCCCTCAATGAGCAGTTCTTC. Full variable domain (remainder filled in from reference TRBV5-6 and TRBJ2-1): DAGVTQSPTHLIKTRGQQVTLRCSPKSGHDTVSWYQQALGQGPQFIFQYYEEEERQRGNFPDRFSGHQFPNYSSELNVNALLLGDSALYLCASSVGQGPLNEQFFGPGTRLTVL.

The rearrangement uses TRBV10-3 and TRBJ2-1, with 13 bases fitting TRBD2. This CDR3 is built from 17 residues. Trimming at V came to 6 bases and at J to 4 bases, leaving 9 bases not matched to a gene. Germline V gives CDR1 ENHRY, CDR2 SYGVKD. CDR3 sequence reads: CAIRLAGGPVAYNEQFF. As DNA, the CDR3 is TGTGCCATCAGACTAGCGGGGGGGCCGGTCGCTTACAATGAGCAGTTCTTC.

The chain is built from TRBV9 and TRBJ1-4; the match to TRBD1 covers 8 bases. Unmatched junction bases numbered 6, after V lost 0 bases and J lost 5 bases. The CDR3 loop spans 16 amino acids. Germline V gene sequence: CDR1 SGDLS, CDR2 YYNGEE. CDR3 DNA sequence: TGTGCCAGCAGCGTAGGCGGACAGGGTGGGAATGAAAAACTGTTTTTT. It specifies CASSVGGQGGNEKLFF.

The rearrangement joins TRBV6-1 to TRBJ2-3, with 9 bases lining up with TRBD1. The CDR3 extends over 14 amino acids. Unmatched junction bases numbered 4, after V lost 5 bases and J lost 4 bases. Germline V gives CDR1 MNHNS, CDR2 SASEGT. In nucleotides, the CDR3 is TGTGCCAGCAGTCAATGGACAGGGGCAGATACGCAGTATTTT. Encoded protein: CASSQWTGADTQYF.

The chain recombines TRBV4-3 with TRBJ2-5; 7 bases map to TRBD1. The CDR3 is made up of 17 amino acids. Germline V gene sequence: CDR1 LGHNA, CDR2 YSLEER. With V trimmed by 1 base and J by 5 bases, 13 bases remained unmatched. CDR3 nucleotides: TGCGCCAGCAGCCAAGGCTCGGGACAGACAAATACGGAGACCCAGTACTTC. It specifies CASSQGSGQTNTETQYF.

This chain links TRBV2 with TRBJ2-1; D is unclear. Germline CDR1 reads SNHLY; CDR2 reads FYNNEI. V lost 2 bases and J 3 bases, leaving 11 bases between the germline ends. The CDR3 totals 15 residues. In nucleotides, the CDR3 is TGTGCCAGCAGTGAACCTCGGTCGGGCTACAATGAGCAGTTCTTC. It translates to CASSEPRSGYNEQFF.

This clone was recorded once. The V and J genes are TRBV4-3 and TRBJ2-7; the match to TRBD1 covers 7 bases. Trimming at V came to 3 bases and at J to 2 bases, leaving 10 bases not matched to a gene. The CDR3 sequence is 16 residues long. Germline V lookup: CDR1 LGHNA, CDR2 YSLEER. The CDR3 protein is CASSQASDRTPYEQYF. The CDR3 nucleotides read TGCGCCAGCAGCCAGGCCTCGGACAGGACCCCCTACGAGCAGTACTTC.

This clone was picked up one time. V and J are TRBV5-1 and TRBJ2-2; D remains unclear. V shed 0 bases and J shed 6 bases, with 9 bases lying between them. The CDR3 is 14 amino acids. Per the germline V gene, CDR1 is SGHRS and CDR2 is YFSETQ. CDR3 bases: TGCGCCAGCAGCTTGGAAGAAACGGCCGGGGAGCTGTTTTTT. This translates into CASSLEETAGELFF.

The chain recombines TRBV7-9 with TRBJ1-2, with D perhaps TRBD1 (5 bases). Germline V gives CDR1 SEHNR, CDR2 FQNEAQ (reference sequence). This CDR3 is 17 amino acids long. V lost 2 bases to trimming and J lost 2 bases, with 18 bases between them. As DNA, the CDR3 is TGTGCCAGCAGCTTATACCCACCTTGGGGGGGGAACTATGGCTACACCTTC. Translating gives CASSLYPPWGGNYGYTF.

This clone was seen just once. The V call is TRBV6-1, the J call TRBJ2-7; the D gene is possibly TRBD2 (5 bases). V was shortened by 1 base and J by 1 base, with 11 bases between the two germline ends. Per germline, CDR1 MNHNS and CDR2 SASEGT. The CDR3 is made up of 15 amino acids. The CDR3 region has the DNA TGTGCCAGCAGTGAAGGAGGTCCGGGGTCCTACGAGCAGTACTTC. Its translation is CASSEGGPGSYEQYF.

V usage is TRBV9 and J usage is TRBJ2-7; D perhaps matches TRBD1 (6 bases). V was trimmed by 4 bases and J by 0 bases, leaving 17 bases between them. The CDR3 length is 16 residues. Germline values: CDR1 SGDLS, CDR2 YYNGEE. CDR3 in DNA: TGTGCCAGCAGCCCCCGGACAGCCATGGGCTCCTACGAGCAGTACTTC. Residues: CASSPRTAMGSYEQYF.

The chain has TRBV9 and TRBJ2-1; perhaps TRBD2 as D (6 bases). The ends were cut back, 4 bases at V and 0 bases at J, with 8 bases in the middle. The CDR3 runs to 14 residues. Germline values: CDR1 SGDLS, CDR2 YYNGEE. In DNA form, the CDR3 reads TGTGCCAGCAGCCCCGGGGGCTCCTACAATGAGCAGTTCTTC. Protein sequence: CASSPGGSYNEQFF.

V and J are TRBV6-4 and TRBJ1-5; no reliable D call. The germline gives CDR1 MRHNA, CDR2 SNTAGT. The CDR3 consists of 12 residues. Trimming stripped 4 bases from V and 11 bases from J, with 12 bases between. The CDR3 is CASSVRRPSQHF. CDR3 coding DNA: TGTGCCAGCAGTGTGCGTCGTCCATCCCAGCATTTT.